The 26 T cell receptor beta chains reported below all come from one sample, sequenced in a study of response to subunit inactivated influenza vaccine. Each CDR3 protein is one row after TCRdb ran MiXCR on the RT-PCR reads. The top ten hold approximately 11% of the sample, which has about 570,000 distinct CDR3 sequences, around 10% seen once. These data also formed part of another study, on T cells expressing NK-cell markers. From that report: For TCR beta, cDNA was produced by 5'RACE template switching with UMIs.

Sequencing was performed on PBMCs from blood, taken on the day of vaccination. The receptors originated from a man in his fifties who received an inactivated influenza vaccine.

V is TRBV7-2 and J is TRBJ1-1; 8 bases fit TRBD1. Per germline, CDR1 SGHTA and CDR2 FQGNSA. The ends lost 1 base at V and 4 bases at J; junction bases unmatched: 5. The CDR3 runs to 15 residues. CDR3 nucleotide sequence: TGTGCCAGCAGCTTAGATGCAGGGGGCAGCACTGAAGCTTTCTTT. Encoded protein: CASSLDAGGSTEAFF.

The chain links TRBV11-2 to TRBJ2-1; D may be TRBD1 or TRBD2 (5 bases each). The CDR3 length is 14 residues. Per the germline V gene, CDR1 is SGHAT and CDR2 is FQNNGV. Trimming left V 0 bases short and J 8 bases short, with 11 bases between. CDR3 in DNA: TGTGCCAGCAGCTTAGAGAGGGGCTTGTATGAGCAGTTCTTC. This sequence encodes CASSLERGLYEQFF.

This rearrangement joins TRBV10-3 to TRBJ1-2; unclear D gene. The CDR3 totals 14 residues. Trimming took off 0 bases at V and 6 bases at J, with 11 bases between the two ends. Germline CDR1 is ENHRY and CDR2 is SYGVKD. The CDR3 here is CAISESRREDGYTF. CDR3 bases: TGTGCCATCAGTGAGTCCCGGAGGGAAGATGGCTACACCTTC.

This clonotype has just a few counts. The J gene is TRBJ2-7, the V gene TRBV5-1, with no clear D. Germline values: CDR1 SGHRS, CDR2 YFSETQ. The CDR3 extends over 12 amino acids. V gave up 5 bases and J gave up 0 bases, with 6 bases separating them. The DNA for the CDR3 is TGCGCCAGCAGAGAACTCTCCTACGAGCAGTACTTC. Its translation: CASRELSYEQYF. The full variable domain, in which reference TRBV5-1 and TRBJ2-7 provide the parts outside the CDR3, is KAGVTQTPRYLIKTRGQQVTLSCSPISGHRSVSWYQQTPGQGLQFLFEYFSETQRNKGNFPGRFSGRQFSNSRSEMNVSTLELGDSALYLCASRELSYEQYFGPGTRLTVT.

The genes are TRBV12-3 or TRBV12-4 and TRBJ2-1; D remains unclear. The CDR3 covers 12 residues. Trimming took off 7 bases at V and 4 bases at J, with 8 bases between the two ends. CDR3 loop: CASKIGYNEQFF. CDR3 coding DNA: TGTGCCAGCAAGATTGGATACAATGAGCAGTTCTTC.

The chain uses TRBV7-9 and TRBJ2-7; D gene unclear. In germline, CDR1 is SEHNR, CDR2 FQNEAQ (reference sequence). The V end lost 3 bases, the J end lost 3 bases, and 12 bases lay between the germline ends. The CDR3 totals 14 residues. CDR3 coding DNA: TGTGCCAGCAGCTTCTCCGGGCTCAACTACGAGCAGTACTTC. Protein sequence: CASSFSGLNYEQYF.

This clonotype was seen more than once but under ten times. CDR3 DNA: TGTGCCAGCAGCGTAGCGCCGTCGATGACAGGTGGCAATGAGCAGTTCTTC. It encodes CASSVAPSMTGGNEQFF. The V call is TRBV9, the J call TRBJ2-1; TRBD1 might be the D (6 bases). The germline V gene encodes CDR1 SGDLS and CDR2 YYNGEE. The CDR3 totals 17 residues. V was pared by 0 bases and J by 6 bases, with 19 bases between.

This chain connects TRBV7-2 to TRBJ2-1; 7 bases match TRBD2. This CDR3 spans 16 amino acids. The V gene's germline CDR1 is SGHTA and CDR2 FQGNSA. After removal of 5 bases from V and 2 bases from J, the junction contained 9 bases not matched to a gene. The CDR3 region is CASSAGTGGTYNEQFF. The CDR3, as DNA: TGTGCCAGCAGCGCCGGGACGGGAGGAACCTACAATGAGCAGTTCTTC. Drawing the rest from reference TRBV7-2 and TRBJ2-1, the complete variable domain is GAGVSQSPSNKVTEKGKDVELRCDPISGHTALYWYRQSLGQGLEFLIYFQGNSAPDKSGLPSDRFSAERTGGSVSTLTIQRTQQEDSAVYLCASSAGTGGTYNEQFFGPGTRLTVL.

The chain is built from TRBV4-2 and TRBJ2-3, with D hard to call. Germline assignment: CDR1 LGHNA and CDR2 YNFKEQ. CDR3 size: 14 residues. Trimming removed 0 bases from V and 2 bases from J, with 6 bases in between. The CDR3: CASSQDLTTDTQYF. DNA for the CDR3: TGTGCCAGCAGCCAAGATTTGACCACAGATACGCAGTATTTT.

V usage is TRBV27 and J usage is TRBJ1-2; 10 bases align to TRBD1. The CDR3 loop spans 15 amino acids. V dropped 6 bases and J dropped 7; count of bases not matched to a gene: 11. The germline V gene encodes CDR1 MNHEY and CDR2 SMNVEV (reference sequence). Written as DNA, the CDR3 is TGTGCCAGCAGCCGAATCGGGACAGGGGAGAGTGGCTACACCTTC. This encodes CASSRIGTGESGYTF.

This clonotype was picked up many times. The genes are TRBV28 and TRBJ2-2; 13 nucleotides match TRBD2. Germline assignment: CDR1 MDHEN and CDR2 SYDVKM. V was pared by 2 bases and J by 3 bases, with 12 bases of the junction left unmatched. The CDR3 totals 20 residues. DNA of the CDR3: TGTGCCAGCAGTTTAACCCTACTAGCGGGAGGGTCTGGGGACACCGGGGAGCTGTTTTTT. Amino acid sequence: CASSLTLLAGGSGDTGELFF.

The rearrangement uses TRBV7-9 and TRBJ2-3; D is perhaps TRBD2 (6 bases). The germline CDR1 and CDR2 sequences are SEHNR and FQNEAQ (reference sequence). The V and J ends lost 3 bases and 2 bases respectively, with 12 bases between them. This CDR3 comprises 15 residues. CDR3 DNA: TGTGCCAGCAGCTTCCCGGGGGACCCCACAGATACGCAGTATTTT. Residues: CASSFPGDPTDTQYF.

The chain joins TRBV5-1 to TRBJ2-1, with TRBD2 matching over 11 bases. The germline CDR1 and CDR2 sequences are SGHRS and YFSETQ. The CDR3 length is 15 residues. V dropped 3 bases and J dropped 7; count of bases not matched to a gene: 6. The CDR3 bases are TGCGCCAGCAGCTCAGGACTAGCGGGTAAAAATGAGCAGTTCTTC. This translates into CASSSGLAGKNEQFF.

The chain couples TRBV5-1 to TRBJ2-5, with D unclear. The CDR3 covers 16 residues. Germline assignment: CDR1 SGHRS and CDR2 YFSETQ. Trimming shortened V by 0 bases and J by 5 bases, and 17 bases separated the two germline ends. The CDR3 region is CASSLGRLESSETQYF. CDR3 sequence (DNA): TGCGCCAGCAGCTTGGGGCGGCTAGAATCCTCCGAGACCCAGTACTTC.

This clonotype was found many times. V and J are TRBV7-3 and TRBJ2-1; D ambiguous. V was pared by 5 bases and J by 7 bases, with 18 bases between. The CDR3 has 15 residues. Germline assignment: CDR1 SGHTA and CDR2 FQGTGA. Written as DNA, the CDR3 is TGTGCCAGCAGCATTTCCCGCGACTGGGGTAATGAGCAGTTCTTC. Amino acid sequence: CASSISRDWGNEQFF.

There are many counts of this clonotype. V and J are TRBV12-3 or TRBV12-4 and TRBJ2-2; possibly TRBD2 for D (7 bases). The CDR3 sequence is 15 residues long. The V and J ends lost 7 bases and 7 bases respectively, with 19 bases between them. The CDR3 DNA is TGTGCCAGCATCCCCTTCGGGGGGCACGGCGGGGAGCTGTTTTTT. Protein: CASIPFGGHGGELFF.

This clonotype was counted only a few times. The chain joins TRBV7-2 to TRBJ2-7; D is perhaps TRBD2 (6 bases). Per the germline V gene, CDR1 is SGHTA and CDR2 is FQGNSA. The CDR3 consists of 14 residues. Trimming left V 8 bases short and J 0 bases short, with 14 bases between. In DNA, the CDR3 is TGTGCCAGCTCGGAGGGCCCACTCTCCTACGAGCAGTACTTC. Translation gives CASSEGPLSYEQYF.

The chain couples TRBV4-3 to TRBJ2-7; D gene unclear. Germline loops: CDR1 LGHNA, CDR2 YSLEER. The V and J ends lost 3 bases and 7 bases respectively, with 16 bases between them. The CDR3 is 14 residues long. The CDR3: CASSHRDIDTEQYF. In DNA form, the CDR3 reads TGCGCCAGCAGCCATAGAGACATAGATACTGAGCAGTACTTC.

This clonotype turned up a few times. This rearrangement joins TRBV7-8 to TRBJ2-1; TRBD2 is a possible D gene (6 bases). This CDR3 has 13 amino acids. Trimming took 5 bases from V and 8 from J, leaving 13 bases between them. Germline CDR1 reads SGHVS; CDR2 reads FQNEAQ. The CDR3 nucleotides are TGTGCCAGCAGCCCTCGGGAGTTCCATGAGCAGTTCTTC. Amino acids: CASSPREFHEQFF.

This clonotype showed up just a few times. The CDR3 coding sequence is TGTGCCAGCAGTAACAGGGAAGGTGGCACAGATACGCAGTATTTT. Its protein product is CASSNREGGTDTQYF. This chain connects TRBV2 to TRBJ2-3; a possible D gene is TRBD1 (6 bases). The V end was cut by 5 bases, the J end by 1 base, with 13 bases between. This CDR3 is 15 amino acids long. CDR1 and CDR2 from the germline V gene are SNHLY and FYNNEI.

The V and J genes are TRBV10-2 and TRBJ2-5; D might be TRBD2 (5 bases). The CDR3 runs to 14 residues. Germline V gives CDR1 WSHSY, CDR2 SAAADI. V was trimmed by 8 bases and J by 5 bases, leaving 18 bases between them. CDR3 amino acids: CASVTFGGGETQYF. CDR3 nucleotide sequence: TGCGCCAGCGTTACGTTTGGAGGTGGGGAGACCCAGTACTTC.

V is TRBV7-2 and J is TRBJ2-1; D possibly corresponds to TRBD2 (5 bases). The germline V gene encodes CDR1 SGHTA and CDR2 FQGNSA. CDR3 length: 14 residues. The germline V and J ends were trimmed by 1 base and 3 bases, with 7 bases remaining between them. CDR3 bases: TGTGCCAGCAGCTTAGAAGGAGGCTACAATGAGCAGTTCTTC. This encodes CASSLEGGYNEQFF.

This clonotype was observed a handful of times. The chain links TRBV5-1 to TRBJ1-2, with D tentatively TRBD1 (6 bases). The V and J ends lost 0 bases and 3 bases respectively, with 12 bases between them. This CDR3 region has 15 residues. Germline V gives CDR1 SGHRS, CDR2 YFSETQ. In nucleotides, the CDR3 is TGCGCCAGCAGCTTGGATTACAGGGCTGACTATGGCTACACCTTC. Protein sequence: CASSLDYRADYGYTF. The full variable domain, rest sourced from reference TRBV5-1 and TRBJ1-2, is KAGVTQTPRYLIKTRGQQVTLSCSPISGHRSVSWYQQTPGQGLQFLFEYFSETQRNKGNFPGRFSGRQFSNSRSEMNVSTLELGDSALYLCASSLDYRADYGYTFGSGTRLTVV.

V usage is TRBV25-1 and J usage is TRBJ2-1; D is unclear. Germline V lookup: CDR1 MGHDK, CDR2 SYGVNS. Trimming removed 5 bases from V and 9 bases from J, with 20 bases in between. CDR3 length: 15 amino acids. Written as DNA, the CDR3 is TGTGCCAGCAGTCACATTCAAGCTGGAGTATTTGAGCAGTTCTTC. Protein product: CASSHIQAGVFEQFF.

As for this clonotype: The CDR3 does not close with the conserved phenylalanine or tryptophan, likely indicating a read error. The chain carries TRBV20-1 and TRBJ1-6; D uncertain. Germline CDR1 and CDR2: DFQATT and SNEGSKA (reference sequence). CDR3 length equals 17 residues. Deletions cut 0 bases from V and 7 bases from J, with 19 bases between. As DNA, the CDR3 is TGCAGTGCTAGAGACAAGGGCAGAGTGAGGAAGAATTCACCCCTCCACTTG. This encodes CSARDKGRVRKNSPLHL.

The chain employs TRBV15 and TRBJ2-5; D may be TRBD1 (7 bases). The CDR3 sequence is 15 residues long. Per the germline V gene, CDR1 is LNHNV and CDR2 is YYDKDF (reference sequence). V lost 0 bases and J lost 4, with 12 bases in between. CDR3 region: CATSRDRQGGETQYF. The CDR3 DNA reads as TGTGCCACCAGCAGAGATCGACAGGGAGGAGAGACCCAGTACTTC.